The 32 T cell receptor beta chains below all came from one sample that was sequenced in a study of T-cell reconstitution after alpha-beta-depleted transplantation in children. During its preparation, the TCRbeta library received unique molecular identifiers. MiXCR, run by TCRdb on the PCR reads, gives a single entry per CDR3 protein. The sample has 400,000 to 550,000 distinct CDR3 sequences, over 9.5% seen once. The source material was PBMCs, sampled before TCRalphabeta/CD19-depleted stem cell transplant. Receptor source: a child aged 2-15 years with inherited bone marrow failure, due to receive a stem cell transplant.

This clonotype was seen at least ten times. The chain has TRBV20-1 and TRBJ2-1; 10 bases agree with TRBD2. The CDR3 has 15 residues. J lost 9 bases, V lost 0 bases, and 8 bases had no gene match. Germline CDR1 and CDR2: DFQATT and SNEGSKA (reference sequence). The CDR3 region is CSARDKREGLIEQFF. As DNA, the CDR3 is TGCAGTGCTAGAGATAAGCGGGAGGGCCTGATTGAGCAGTTCTTC.

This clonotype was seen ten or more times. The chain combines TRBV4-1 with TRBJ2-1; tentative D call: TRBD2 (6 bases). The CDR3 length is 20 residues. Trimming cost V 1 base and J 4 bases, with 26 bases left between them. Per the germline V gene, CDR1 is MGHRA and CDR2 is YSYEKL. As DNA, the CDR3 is TGCGCCAGCAGCCAAGGTCTTCTAGCGATCCCCCCAGGTCGATACAATGAGCAGTTCTTC. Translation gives CASSQGLLAIPPGRYNEQFF.

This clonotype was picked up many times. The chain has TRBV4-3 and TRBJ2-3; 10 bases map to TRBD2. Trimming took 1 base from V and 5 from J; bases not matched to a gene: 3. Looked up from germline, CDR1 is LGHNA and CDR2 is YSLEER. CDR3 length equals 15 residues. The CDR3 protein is CASSQGAGGKDTQYF. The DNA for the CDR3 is TGCGCCAGCAGCCAAGGAGCGGGAGGGAAAGATACGCAGTATTTT.

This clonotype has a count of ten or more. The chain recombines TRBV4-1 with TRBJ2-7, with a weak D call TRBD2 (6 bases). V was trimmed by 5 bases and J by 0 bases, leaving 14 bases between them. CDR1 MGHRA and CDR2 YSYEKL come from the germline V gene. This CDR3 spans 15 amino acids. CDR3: CASSEGTLSSYEQYF. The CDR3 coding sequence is TGCGCCAGCAGCGAAGGGACTTTAAGCTCCTACGAGCAGTACTTC.

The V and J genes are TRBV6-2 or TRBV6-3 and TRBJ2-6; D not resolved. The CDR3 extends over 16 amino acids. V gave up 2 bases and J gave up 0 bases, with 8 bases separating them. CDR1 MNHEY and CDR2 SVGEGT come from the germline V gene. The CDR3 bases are TGTGCCAGCAGTTACCCGGACGGCTCTGGGGCCAACGTCCTGACTTTC. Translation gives CASSYPDGSGANVLTF.

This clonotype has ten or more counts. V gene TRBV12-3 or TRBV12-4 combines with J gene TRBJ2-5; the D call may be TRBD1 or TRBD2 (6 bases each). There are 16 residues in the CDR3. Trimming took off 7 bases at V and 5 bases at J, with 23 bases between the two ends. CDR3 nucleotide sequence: TGTGCCAGCACTTACTCTTTTGGGGGGCTAGGGGAGACCCAGTACTTC. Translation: CASTYSFGGLGETQYF.

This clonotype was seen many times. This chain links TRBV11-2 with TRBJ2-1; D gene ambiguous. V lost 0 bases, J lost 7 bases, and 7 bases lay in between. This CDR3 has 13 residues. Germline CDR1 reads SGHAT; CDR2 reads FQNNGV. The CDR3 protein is CASSLEVGNEQFF. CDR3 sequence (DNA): TGTGCCAGCAGCTTAGAAGTCGGGAATGAGCAGTTCTTC.

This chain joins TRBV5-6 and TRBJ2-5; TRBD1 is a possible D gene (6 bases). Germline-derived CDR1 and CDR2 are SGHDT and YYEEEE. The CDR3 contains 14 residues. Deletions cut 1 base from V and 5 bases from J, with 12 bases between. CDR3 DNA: TGTGCCAGCAGCTTGATTCCCCAGGGGGAGACCCAGTACTTC. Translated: CASSLIPQGETQYF.

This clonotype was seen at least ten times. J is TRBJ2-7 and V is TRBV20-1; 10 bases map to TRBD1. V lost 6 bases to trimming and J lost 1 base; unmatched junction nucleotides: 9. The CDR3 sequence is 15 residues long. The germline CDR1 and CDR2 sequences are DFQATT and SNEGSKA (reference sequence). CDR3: CSALHPGQGSYEQYF. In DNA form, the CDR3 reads TGCAGTGCCTTACACCCGGGACAGGGGTCCTACGAGCAGTACTTC.

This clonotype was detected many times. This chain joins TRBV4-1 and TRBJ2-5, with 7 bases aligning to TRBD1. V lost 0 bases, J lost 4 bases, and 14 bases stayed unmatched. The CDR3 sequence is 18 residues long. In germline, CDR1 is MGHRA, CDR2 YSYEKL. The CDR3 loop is CASSQDVRGQRIRETQYF. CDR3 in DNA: TGCGCCAGCAGCCAAGACGTTCGGGGACAGAGGATAAGAGAGACCCAGTACTTC.

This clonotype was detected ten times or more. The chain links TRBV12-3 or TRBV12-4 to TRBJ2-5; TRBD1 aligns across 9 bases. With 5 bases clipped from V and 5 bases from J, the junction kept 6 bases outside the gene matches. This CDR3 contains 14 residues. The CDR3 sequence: CASSPGTGSETQYF. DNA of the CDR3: TGTGCCAGCAGTCCCGGGACAGGGAGCGAGACCCAGTACTTC.

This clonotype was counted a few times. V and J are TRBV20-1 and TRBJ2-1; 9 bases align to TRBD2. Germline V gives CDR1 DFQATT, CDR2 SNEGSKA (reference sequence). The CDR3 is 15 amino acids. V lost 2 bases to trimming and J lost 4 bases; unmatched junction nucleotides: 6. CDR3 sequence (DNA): TGCAGTGCTAGACGTGCGGGAGGGCCTTACAATGAGCAGTTCTTC. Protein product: CSARRAGGPYNEQFF.

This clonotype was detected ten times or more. Here the CDR3 DNA reads TGTGCCAGCAGACCTAGTGCTGAGCAGTTCTTC. It is translated as CASRPSAEQFF. The J gene is TRBJ2-1, the V gene TRBV6-2 or TRBV6-3; D ambiguous. Germline V gene lookup returns CDR1 MNHEY and CDR2 SVGEGT. V was shortened by 6 bases and J by 9 bases, with 9 bases between the two germline ends. This CDR3 is built from 11 residues.

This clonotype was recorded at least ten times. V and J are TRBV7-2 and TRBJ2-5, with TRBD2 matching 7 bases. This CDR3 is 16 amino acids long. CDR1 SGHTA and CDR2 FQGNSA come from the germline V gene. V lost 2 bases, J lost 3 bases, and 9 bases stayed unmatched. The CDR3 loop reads CASSLKPSGRKETQYF. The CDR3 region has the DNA TGTGCCAGCAGCTTAAAGCCTAGCGGAAGGAAAGAGACCCAGTACTTC.

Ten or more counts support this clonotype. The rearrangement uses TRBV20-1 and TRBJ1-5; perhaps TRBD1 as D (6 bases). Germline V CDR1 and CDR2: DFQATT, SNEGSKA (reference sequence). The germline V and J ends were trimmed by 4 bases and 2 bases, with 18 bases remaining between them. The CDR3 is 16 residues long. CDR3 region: CSATKGGARGNQPQHF. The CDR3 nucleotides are TGCAGTGCTACAAAGGGGGGGGCAAGGGGCAATCAGCCCCAGCATTTT.

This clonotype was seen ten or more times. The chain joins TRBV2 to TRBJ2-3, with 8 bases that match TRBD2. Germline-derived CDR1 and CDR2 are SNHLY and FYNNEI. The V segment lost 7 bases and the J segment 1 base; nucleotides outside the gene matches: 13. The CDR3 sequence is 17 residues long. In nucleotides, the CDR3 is TGTGCCAGCACCAGAAACTCGGGACTAGTGGGCACAGATACGCAGTATTTT. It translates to CASTRNSGLVGTDTQYF.

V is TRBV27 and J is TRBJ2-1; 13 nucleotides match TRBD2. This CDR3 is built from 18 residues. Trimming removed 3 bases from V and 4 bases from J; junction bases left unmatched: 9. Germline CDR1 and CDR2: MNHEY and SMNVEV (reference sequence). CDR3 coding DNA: TGTGCCAGCAGTTTTCCCCCCCCGGGACTAGCGGGATACAATGAGCAGTTCTTC. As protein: CASSFPPPGLAGYNEQFF.

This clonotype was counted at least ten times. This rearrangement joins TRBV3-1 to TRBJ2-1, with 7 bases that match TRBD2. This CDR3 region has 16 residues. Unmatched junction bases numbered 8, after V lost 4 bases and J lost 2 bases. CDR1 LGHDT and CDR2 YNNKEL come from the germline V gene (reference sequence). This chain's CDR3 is CASSLPNGRPYNEQFF. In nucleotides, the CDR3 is TGTGCCAGCAGCCTTCCCAACGGGAGGCCCTACAATGAGCAGTTCTTC.

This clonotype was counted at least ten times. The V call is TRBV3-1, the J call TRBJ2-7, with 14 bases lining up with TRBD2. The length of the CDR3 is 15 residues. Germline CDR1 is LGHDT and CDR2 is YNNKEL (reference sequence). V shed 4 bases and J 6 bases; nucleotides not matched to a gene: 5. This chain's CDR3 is CASSRRGLAGVEQYF. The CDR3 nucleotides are TGTGCCAGCAGCCGGAGGGGACTAGCGGGAGTCGAGCAGTACTTC.

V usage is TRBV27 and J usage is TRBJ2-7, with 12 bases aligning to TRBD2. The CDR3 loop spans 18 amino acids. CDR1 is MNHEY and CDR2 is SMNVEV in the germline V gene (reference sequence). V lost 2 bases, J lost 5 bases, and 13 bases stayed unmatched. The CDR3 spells CASSLGASGRAVNNEQYF. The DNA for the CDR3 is TGTGCCAGCAGTTTAGGGGCTAGCGGGAGGGCCGTGAATAACGAGCAGTACTTC.

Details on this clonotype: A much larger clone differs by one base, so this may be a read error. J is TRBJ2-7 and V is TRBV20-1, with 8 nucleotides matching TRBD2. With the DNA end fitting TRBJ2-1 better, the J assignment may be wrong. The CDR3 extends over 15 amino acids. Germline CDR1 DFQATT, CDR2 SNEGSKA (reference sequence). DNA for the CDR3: TGCAGTGCTAGACGGGCTAGCGGGTCCCGGTACGAGCAGTTCTTC. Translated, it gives CSARRASGSRYEQFF.

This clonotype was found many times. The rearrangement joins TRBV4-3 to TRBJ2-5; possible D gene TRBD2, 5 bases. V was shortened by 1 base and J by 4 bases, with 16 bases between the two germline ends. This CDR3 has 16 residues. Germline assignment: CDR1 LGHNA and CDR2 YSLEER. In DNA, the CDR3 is TGCGCCAGCAGCCAAGCAAGCCTCTTGGCGGGAGAGACCCAGTACTTC. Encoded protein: CASSQASLLAGETQYF.

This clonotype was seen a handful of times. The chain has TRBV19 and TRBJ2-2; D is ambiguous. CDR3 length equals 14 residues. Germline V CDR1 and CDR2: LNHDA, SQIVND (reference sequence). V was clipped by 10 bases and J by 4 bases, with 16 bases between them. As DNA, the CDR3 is TGTGCCATTCAGCCAGGCGGCGGCACCGGGGAGCTGTTTTTT. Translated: CAIQPGGGTGELFF.

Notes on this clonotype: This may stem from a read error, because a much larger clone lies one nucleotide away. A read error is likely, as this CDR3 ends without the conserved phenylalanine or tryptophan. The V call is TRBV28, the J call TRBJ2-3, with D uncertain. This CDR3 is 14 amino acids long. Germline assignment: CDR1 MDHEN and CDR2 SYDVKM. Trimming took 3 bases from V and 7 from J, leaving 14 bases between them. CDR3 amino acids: CASSLPSRANTQYL. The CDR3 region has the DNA TGTGCCAGCAGTTTGCCCAGCAGAGCTAATACGCAGTATCTT.

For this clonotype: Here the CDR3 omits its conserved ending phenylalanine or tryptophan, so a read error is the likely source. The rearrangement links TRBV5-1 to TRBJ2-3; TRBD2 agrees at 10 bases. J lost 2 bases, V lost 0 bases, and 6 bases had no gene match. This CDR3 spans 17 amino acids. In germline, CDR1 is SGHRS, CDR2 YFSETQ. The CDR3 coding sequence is TGCGCCAGCAGCTTGGGGTCTAGCGGGGGATACACAGATACGCAGTATTAT. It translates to CASSLGSSGGYTDTQYY.

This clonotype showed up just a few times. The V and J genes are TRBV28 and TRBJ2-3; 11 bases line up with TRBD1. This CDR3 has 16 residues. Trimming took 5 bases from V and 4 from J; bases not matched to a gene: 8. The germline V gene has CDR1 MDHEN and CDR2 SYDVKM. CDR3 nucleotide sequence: TGTGCCAGCAGTACGAGGACAGGGGGCGCGGCAGATACGCAGTATTTT. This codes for CASSTRTGGAADTQYF.

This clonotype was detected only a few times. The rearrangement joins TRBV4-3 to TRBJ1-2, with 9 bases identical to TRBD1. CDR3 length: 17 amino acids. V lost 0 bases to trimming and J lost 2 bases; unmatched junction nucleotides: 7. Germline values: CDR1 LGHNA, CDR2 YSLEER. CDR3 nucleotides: TGCGCCAGCAGCCAAGATACACCGGACAGGGGAAACTATGGCTACACCTTC. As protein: CASSQDTPDRGNYGYTF.

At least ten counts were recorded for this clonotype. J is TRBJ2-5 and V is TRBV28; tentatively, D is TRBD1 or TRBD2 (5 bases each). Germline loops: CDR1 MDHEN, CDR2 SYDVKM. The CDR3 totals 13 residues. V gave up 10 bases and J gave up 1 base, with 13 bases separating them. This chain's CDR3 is CATKDSGQETQYF. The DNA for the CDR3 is TGTGCCACCAAAGACAGCGGCCAAGAGACCCAGTACTTC.

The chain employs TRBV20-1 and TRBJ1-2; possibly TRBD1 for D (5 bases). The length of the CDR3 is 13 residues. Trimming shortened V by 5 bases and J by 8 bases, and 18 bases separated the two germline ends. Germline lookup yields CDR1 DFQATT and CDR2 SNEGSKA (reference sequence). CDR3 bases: TGCAGTGCTTCCCCAGGGTCGGGGGGGGGCTACACCTTC. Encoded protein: CSASPGSGGGYTF.

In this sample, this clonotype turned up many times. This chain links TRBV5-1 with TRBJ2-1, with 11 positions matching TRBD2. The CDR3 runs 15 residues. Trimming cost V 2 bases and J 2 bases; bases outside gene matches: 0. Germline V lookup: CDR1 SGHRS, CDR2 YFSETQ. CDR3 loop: CASSFSGRAYNEQFF. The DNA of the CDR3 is TGCGCCAGCAGCTTTAGCGGGAGGGCCTACAATGAGCAGTTCTTC.

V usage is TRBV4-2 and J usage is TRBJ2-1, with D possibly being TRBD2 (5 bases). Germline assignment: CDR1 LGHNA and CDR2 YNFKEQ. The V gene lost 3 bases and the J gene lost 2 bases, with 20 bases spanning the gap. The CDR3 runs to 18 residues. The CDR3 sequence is CASSHGGGRRAAYNEQFF. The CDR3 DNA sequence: TGTGCCAGCAGCCACGGCGGAGGACGCCGCGCCGCCTACAATGAGCAGTTCTTC.

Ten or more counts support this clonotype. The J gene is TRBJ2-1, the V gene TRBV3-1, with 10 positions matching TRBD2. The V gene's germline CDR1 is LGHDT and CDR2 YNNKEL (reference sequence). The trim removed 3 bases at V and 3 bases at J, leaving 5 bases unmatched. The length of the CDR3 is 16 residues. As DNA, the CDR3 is TGTGCCAGCAGCCAGGCATCTAGCGGGAGCTACAATGAGCAGTTCTTC. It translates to CASSQASSGSYNEQFF.